This passage covers 21 T cell receptor beta chains from one sample sequenced in a study of blood T cell repertoires in COVID-19. Profiled with immunoSEQ multiplex PCR; TCRdb holds only in-frame clones, not every one. Among a few hundred thousand clones listed, roughly nine tenths were seen once. Specimen: PBMCs or T cells enriched from blood (not recorded which). These receptors were collected from a woman between 18 and 29 years old in a cohort exposed to, infected with or recovered from COVID-19 (not recorded which).

Written as DNA, the CDR3 is TGTGCCAGCAGCCCCGACTGGATCGGGGAGCTGTTTTTT. It encodes CASSPDWIGELFF. V and J are TRBV7-2 and TRBJ2-2; no definite D call. Trimming stripped 5 bases from V and 7 bases from J, with 11 bases between. Germline CDR1 SGHTA, CDR2 FQGNSA. The CDR3 spans 13 residues.

The V gene is TRBV6-5, the J gene TRBJ2-5; tentatively, D is TRBD1 (6 bases). V was clipped by 5 bases and J by 2 bases, with 15 bases between them. The CDR3 runs to 15 residues. The germline V gene has CDR1 MNHEY and CDR2 SVGAGI. CDR3 coding DNA: TGTGCCAGCAGTCTAGCCCCCAGGGGTCAAGAGACCCAGTACTTC. This encodes CASSLAPRGQETQYF.

The DNA of the CDR3 is TGTGCCAGAAATCCGGTACTAGCGGTCTCCTACGAGCAGTACTTC. This encodes CARNPVLAVSYEQYF. This chain links TRBV19 with TRBJ2-7; 8 bases are a match to TRBD2. The CDR3 has 15 amino acids. Germline CDR1 LNHDA, CDR2 SQIVND (reference sequence). V was pared by 9 bases and J by 0 bases, with 10 bases of the junction left unmatched. Using reference TRBV19 and TRBJ2-7 for the parts outside the CDR3, the full variable domain is DGGITQSPKYLFRKEGQNVTLSCEQNLNHDAMYWYRQDPGQGLRLIYYSQIVNDFQKGDIAEGYSVSREKKESFPLTVTSAQKNPTAFYLCARNPVLAVSYEQYFGPGTRLTVT.

V is TRBV2 and J is TRBJ1-1, with 9 bases that match TRBD1. The length of the CDR3 is 18 residues. Trimming removed 6 bases from V and 4 bases from J; junction bases left unmatched: 18. Germline V gene lookup returns CDR1 SNHLY and CDR2 FYNNEI. Here the CDR3 DNA reads TGTGCCAGCAGGTTGGACAGGGGCTCCGTTGGTGTTGGCACTGAAGCTTTCTTT. Translation: CASRLDRGSVGVGTEAFF.

To note about this clone: The same CDR3 arises from other DNA sequences in this sample as well. J is TRBJ2-3 and V is TRBV5-1; D gene ambiguous. V was trimmed by 0 bases and J by 6 bases, leaving 5 bases between them. Per germline, CDR1 SGHRS and CDR2 YFSETQ. This CDR3 is built from 12 residues. Written as DNA, the CDR3 is TGCGCCAGCAGCTTGGCTAGGGATACGCAGTATTTT. This translates into CASSLARDTQYF.

The CDR3 DNA sequence: TGTGCCAGCAGCTTGGATTACGACAGACTCAATCAGCCCCAGCATTTT. Its translation: CASSLDYDRLNQPQHF. The chain combines TRBV5-5 with TRBJ1-5; a weak D match, TRBD1 (5 bases). V was trimmed by 0 bases and J by 3 bases, leaving 13 bases between them. Germline V gene sequence: CDR1 SGHKS, CDR2 YYEKEE (reference sequence). The CDR3 loop spans 16 amino acids.

J is TRBJ2-3 and V is TRBV5-7, with a possible D match to TRBD2 (6 bases). TRBV5-7 is given ORF status, its function remaining uncertain. The CDR3 loop spans 14 amino acids. Trimming pared 4 bases from V and 2 bases from J, leaving 11 bases between. CDR3 DNA sequence: TGTGCCAGCAGCCGACTAGTCTCCACAGATACGCAGTATTTT. Translating it yields CASSRLVSTDTQYF.

V usage is TRBV5-1 and J usage is TRBJ2-1, with TRBD2 matching 11 bases. From germline, CDR1 is SGHRS and CDR2 YFSETQ. The CDR3 is made up of 15 amino acids. The junction had 8 bases not matched to a gene; V was cut back by 3 bases and J by 9 bases. Here the CDR3 DNA reads TGCGCCAGCAGCTCGGGACTAGCGGAGAGGGGTGAGCAGTTCTTC. Translated: CASSSGLAERGEQFF.

The chain recombines TRBV7-8 with TRBJ1-1; 7 bases agree with TRBD1. The V gene end was trimmed by 4 bases and the J gene end by 0 bases; junction bases not matched to a gene: 8. The V gene's germline CDR1 is SGHVS and CDR2 FQNEAQ. The CDR3 length is 16 residues. The CDR3 loop reads CASSSGTVNMNTEAFF. The CDR3 nucleotides read TGTGCCAGCAGCTCCGGGACAGTTAATATGAACACTGAAGCTTTCTTT.

This chain uses TRBV19 with TRBJ1-2; 9 nucleotides agree with TRBD1. Looked up from germline, CDR1 is LNHDA and CDR2 is SQIVND (reference sequence). The CDR3 extends over 14 amino acids. Losses at the gene ends were 3 bases for V and 2 bases for J; bases not matched to a gene: 1. The DNA of the CDR3 is TGTGCCAGTAGTATTACAGGGGGCAACTATGGCTACACCTTC. This encodes CASSITGGNYGYTF. Using reference TRBV19 and TRBJ1-2 for the parts outside the CDR3, the full variable domain is DGGITQSPKYLFRKEGQNVTLSCEQNLNHDAMYWYRQDPGQGLRLIYYSQIVNDFQKGDIAEGYSVSREKKESFPLTVTSAQKNPTAFYLCASSITGGNYGYTFGSGTRLTVV.

This chain joins TRBV5-4 and TRBJ2-1; no clear D. The CDR3 runs to 18 residues. Germline V CDR1 and CDR2: SGHNT, YYREEE (reference sequence). V lost 5 bases, J lost 6 bases, and 27 bases lay in between. CDR3 region: CASSQPLLIGSQANEQFF. CDR3 sequence (DNA): TGTGCCAGCAGTCAACCCCTTCTTATTGGGTCGCAGGCCAATGAGCAGTTCTTC. The variable domain in full, with the rest retrieved from reference TRBV5-4 and TRBJ2-1, is ETGVTQSPTHLIKTRGQQVTLRCSSQSGHNTVSWYQQALGQGPQFIFQYYREEENGRGNFPPRFSGLQFPNYSSELNVNALELDDSALYLCASSQPLLIGSQANEQFFGPGTRLTVL.

The chain joins TRBV6-1 to TRBJ2-2, with 9 positions matching TRBD1. The CDR3 contains 17 residues. V lost 1 base and J lost 3; bases outside the gene matches: 6. The V gene's germline CDR1 is MNHNS and CDR2 SASEGT. CDR3 nucleotide sequence: TGTGCCAGCAGTGAAGTCTTCGGGACAGGGTACACCGGGGAGCTGTTTTTT. Its translation is CASSEVFGTGYTGELFF.

This rearrangement joins TRBV10-3 to TRBJ1-3; TRBD1 might be the D (5 bases). The CDR3 runs to 14 residues. The V gene lost 4 bases and the J gene lost 2 bases, with 9 bases spanning the gap. Germline CDR1 and CDR2: ENHRY and SYGVKD. This CDR3 reads CAISGRDAGNTIYF. The CDR3 coding sequence is TGTGCCATCAGTGGGAGGGACGCTGGAAACACCATATATTTT.

The rearrangement joins TRBV7-8 to TRBJ1-3; 8 bases agree with TRBD1. The length of the CDR3 is 14 residues. CDR1 and CDR2 (germline): SGHVS, FQNEAQ. V lost 5 bases to trimming and J lost 2 bases; unmatched junction nucleotides: 2. CDR3 region: CASSPQGAGNTIYF. CDR3 DNA sequence: TGTGCCAGCAGCCCACAGGGGGCTGGAAACACCATATATTTT.

To note about this clone: Other DNA sequences within the sample encode an identical CDR3. The chain links TRBV27 to TRBJ2-1; 7 bases are shared with TRBD2. The CDR3 is made up of 14 amino acids. J was trimmed by 4 bases and V by 5 bases; bases with no gene match: 5. Germline V CDR1 and CDR2: MNHEY, SMNVEV (reference sequence). CDR3 residues: CASSPSGTYNEQFF. In DNA, the CDR3 is TGTGCCAGCAGTCCTAGCGGAACTTACAATGAGCAGTTCTTC.

V and J are TRBV19 and TRBJ1-3, with a tentative D call TRBD1 (5 bases). Trimming removed 3 bases at V and 0 bases at J, with 9 bases between. There are 15 residues in the CDR3. Germline CDR1 LNHDA, CDR2 SQIVND (reference sequence). CDR3 residues: CASSIRQSSGNTIYF. CDR3 DNA: TGTGCCAGTAGTATCAGACAGAGCTCTGGAAACACCATATATTTT.

The chain has TRBV2 and TRBJ1-4; 11 bases are a match to TRBD1. The CDR3 has 14 amino acids. Germline V gene lookup returns CDR1 SNHLY and CDR2 FYNNEI. Trimming took 7 bases from V and 8 from J; bases not matched to a gene: 6. The CDR3 DNA follows: TGTGCCAGCACTCCGGGACAGGGGGGCGAAAAACTGTTTTTT. It codes for CASTPGQGGEKLFF.

The chain recombines TRBV3-1 (or the pseudogene TRBV3-2) with TRBJ1-5; D not certain. Trimming shortened V by 4 bases and J by 4 bases, and 5 bases separated the two germline ends. This CDR3 has 12 amino acids. Germline V gene sequence: CDR1 LGHDT, CDR2 YNNKEL (reference sequence). The CDR3 loop is CASSLQNQPQHF. The CDR3 DNA sequence: TGTGCCAGCAGCCTACAGAATCAGCCCCAGCATTTT.

The V gene is TRBV11-2, the J gene TRBJ2-1, with unresolved D. V was shortened by 4 bases and J by 9 bases, with 7 bases between the two germline ends. This CDR3 region has 11 residues. Germline values: CDR1 SGHAT, CDR2 FQNNGV. Here the CDR3 reads CASSWAGEQFF. The CDR3, as DNA: TGTGCCAGCAGCTGGGCCGGTGAGCAGTTCTTC.

This chain uses TRBV10-3 with TRBJ2-1; 13 bases align to TRBD2. Germline CDR1 and CDR2: ENHRY and SYGVKD. The ends lost 6 bases at V and 7 bases at J; junction bases unmatched: 9. The CDR3 loop spans 16 amino acids. CDR3 loop: CAIRSPGLAGLNEQFF. CDR3 nucleotide sequence: TGTGCCATCAGGTCCCCGGGACTAGCGGGACTGAATGAGCAGTTCTTC.

The V and J genes are TRBV6-5 and TRBJ2-7; TRBD2 aligns across 7 bases. Germline V gene data show CDR1 as MNHEY and CDR2 as SVGAGI. J gave up 3 bases and V 8 bases, and 7 bases lay outside the gene matches. This CDR3 is built from 13 residues. CDR3 residues: CASGRAGNYEQYF. The CDR3 coding sequence is TGTGCCAGCGGTAGAGCGGGGAACTACGAGCAGTACTTC.